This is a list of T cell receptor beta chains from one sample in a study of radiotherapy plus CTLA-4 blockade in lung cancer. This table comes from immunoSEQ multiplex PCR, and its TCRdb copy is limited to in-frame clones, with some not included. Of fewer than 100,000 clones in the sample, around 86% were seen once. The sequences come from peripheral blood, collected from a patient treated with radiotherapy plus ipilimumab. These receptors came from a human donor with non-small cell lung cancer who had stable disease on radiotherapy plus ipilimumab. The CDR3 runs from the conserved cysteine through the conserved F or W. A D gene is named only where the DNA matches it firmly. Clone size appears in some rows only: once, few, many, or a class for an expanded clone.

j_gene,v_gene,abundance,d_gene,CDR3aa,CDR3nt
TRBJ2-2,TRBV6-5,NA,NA,CASSYPPGRNTGELFF,TGTGCCAGCAGTTACCCCCCCGGGCGGAACACCGGGGAGCTGTTTTTT
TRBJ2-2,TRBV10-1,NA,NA,CASRTDSTGELFF,TGCGCCAGCAGGACGGACAGTACCGGGGAGCTGTTTTTT
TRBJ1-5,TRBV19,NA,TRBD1,CASSTDRTQNQPQHF,TGTGCCAGTAGTACGGACAGGACCCAAAATCAGCCCCAGCATTTT
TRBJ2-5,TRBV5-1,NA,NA,CASSLGLQETQYF,TGCGCCAGCAGCCTGGGACTCCAAGAGACCCAGTACTTC
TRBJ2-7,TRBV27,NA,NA,CASSLYGQSYEQYF,TGTGCCAGCAGTTTATATGGACAGTCCTACGAGCAGTACTTC
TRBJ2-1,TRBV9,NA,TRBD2,CASSVVAGGPNEQFF,TGTGCCAGCAGCGTAGTGGCGGGGGGGCCTAATGAGCAGTTCTTC
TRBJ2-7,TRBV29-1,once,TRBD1,CSVRDSPYEQYF,TGCAGCGTCCGGGACAGTCCCTACGAGCAGTACTTC
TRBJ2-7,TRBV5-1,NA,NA,CASSLGQSSYEQYF,TGCGCCAGCAGCTTGGGGCAAAGCTCCTACGAGCAGTACTTC
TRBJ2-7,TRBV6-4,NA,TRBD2,CASSNRRLAGGPSYEQYF,TGTGCCAGCAGTAACCGACGACTAGCGGGAGGGCCGTCCTACGAGCAGTACTTC
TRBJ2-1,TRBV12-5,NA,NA,CASAWGSYNEQFF,TGTGCTAGTGCCTGGGGGTCCTACAATGAGCAGTTCTTC
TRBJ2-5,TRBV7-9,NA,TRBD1,CASSSTGQSLQETQYF,TGTGCCAGCAGCTCCACGGGACAGTCCCTCCAAGAGACCCAGTACTTC
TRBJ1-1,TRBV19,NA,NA,CASSMETEAFF,TGTGCCAGTTCCATGGAGACTGAAGCTTTCTTT
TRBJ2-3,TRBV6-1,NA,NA,CASSLTTSTDTQYF,TGTGCCAGCAGCTTGACTACCAGCACAGATACGCAGTATTTT
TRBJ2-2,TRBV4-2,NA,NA,CASSQESGGLTGELFF,TGTGCCAGCAGCCAAGAGTCAGGGGGGCTCACCGGGGAGCTGTTTTTT
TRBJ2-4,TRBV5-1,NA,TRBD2,CASSLGQGGVKNIQYF,TGCGCCAGCAGCTTGGGGCAGGGAGGGGTCAAAAACATTCAGTACTTC
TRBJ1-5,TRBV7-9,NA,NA,CASSSSHQPQHF,TGTGCCAGCAGCTCGTCCCATCAGCCCCAGCATTTT
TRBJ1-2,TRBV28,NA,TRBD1,CASSIATGVDYGYTF,TGTGCCAGCAGTATTGCGACAGGGGTAGACTATGGCTACACCTTC
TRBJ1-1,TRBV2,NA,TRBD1,CASARQGSGTEAFF,TGTGCCAGCGCCCGACAGGGGTCGGGCACTGAAGCTTTCTTT
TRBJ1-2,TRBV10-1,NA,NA,CASSNGDNGYTF,TGCGCCAGCAGTAATGGGGATAATGGCTACACCTTC
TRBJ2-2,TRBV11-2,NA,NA,CASSFGGELFF,TGTGCCAGCAGCTTTGGCGGGGAGCTGTTTTTT
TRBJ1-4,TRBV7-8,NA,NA,CASSLGILGHLATNEKLFF,TGTGCCAGCAGCTTAGGCATTTTGGGACATCTTGCAACTAATGAAAAACTGTTTTTT
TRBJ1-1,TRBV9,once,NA,CASSAGRLNTEAFF,TGTGCCAGCAGCGCGGGACGGTTGAACACTGAAGCTTTCTTT
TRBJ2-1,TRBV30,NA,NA,CAWSRAEQFF,TGTGCCTGGAGTCGGGCTGAGCAGTTCTTC
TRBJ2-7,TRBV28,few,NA,CASSPGVGARDF,TGTGCCAGCAGCCCCGGCGTCGGGGCTCGGGACTTC
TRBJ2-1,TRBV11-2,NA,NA,CASSPTDTYNEQFF,TGTGCCAGCAGCCCGACGGACACCTACAATGAGCAGTTCTTC
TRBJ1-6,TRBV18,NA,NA,CASSPRRNSPLHF,TGTGCCAGCTCACCGCGAAGGAATTCACCCCTCCACTTT
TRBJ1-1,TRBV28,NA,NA,CASRYGVLGEAFF,TGTGCCAGCAGATACGGGGTCCTGGGCGAAGCTTTCTTT
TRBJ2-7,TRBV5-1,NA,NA,CASSLGGDSHPYEQYF,TGCGCCAGCAGCTTGGGGGGGGACAGCCACCCCTACGAGCAGTACTTC
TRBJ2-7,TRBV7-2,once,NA,CASSPAGRDPYEQYF,TGTGCCAGCAGCCCCGCGGGTAGGGATCCCTACGAGCAGTACTTC
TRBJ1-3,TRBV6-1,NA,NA,CALTTGNTIYF,TGTGCCCTCACGACTGGAAACACCATATATTTT
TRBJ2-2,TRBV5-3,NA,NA,CARSPPLEHANTGELFF,TGTGCCAGAAGCCCGCCACTGGAGCACGCGAACACCGGGGAGCTGTTTTTT
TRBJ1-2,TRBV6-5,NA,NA,CASSSPGIYGYTF,TGTGCCAGCAGTTCCCCGGGGATCTATGGCTACACCTTC
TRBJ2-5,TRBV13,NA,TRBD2,CASSPLGLADETQYF,TGTGCCAGCAGCCCCCTGGGGCTAGCGGACGAGACCCAGTACTTC
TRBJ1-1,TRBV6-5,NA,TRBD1,CASRRDSRYGTEAFF,TGTGCCAGCCGCCGGGACAGCCGATACGGCACTGAAGCTTTCTTT
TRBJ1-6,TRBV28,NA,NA,CASVVDSKRSPLHF,TGTGCCAGCGTCGTGGACTCAAAGCGCTCACCCCTCCACTTT
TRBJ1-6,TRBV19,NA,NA,CASSKGRTSSYNSPLHF,TGTGCCAGTAGTAAGGGACGGACAAGCTCCTATAATTCACCCCTCCACTTT
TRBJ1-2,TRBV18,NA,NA,CASSPDGQNYGYTF,TGTGCCAGCTCACCAGATGGACAGAACTATGGCTACACCTTC
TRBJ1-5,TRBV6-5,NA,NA,CASSSLTAPGTNQHF,TGTGCCAGCAGCTCCCTGACAGCCCCGGGAACTAACCAGCATTTT
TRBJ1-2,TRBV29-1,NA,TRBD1,CSVDRGTGDGYTF,TGCAGCGTGGACCGAGGGACAGGGGACGGCTACACCTTC
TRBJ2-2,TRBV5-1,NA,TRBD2,CASSSGTSGAGELFF,TGCGCCAGCAGCTCCGGGACTAGCGGGGCCGGGGAGCTGTTTTTT
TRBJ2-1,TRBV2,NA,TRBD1,CASNLGQGSWGQFF,TGTGCCAGCAATCTGGGACAGGGCTCATGGGGGCAGTTCTTC
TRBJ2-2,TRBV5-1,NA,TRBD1,CASSSPDRDAGELFF,TGCGCCAGCAGCTCGCCGGACAGGGATGCCGGGGAGCTGTTTTTT
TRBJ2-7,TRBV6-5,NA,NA,CASSYSRLGYEQYF,TGTGCCAGCAGTTACTCGCGACTGGGCTACGAGCAGTACTTC
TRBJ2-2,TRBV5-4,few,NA,CASSLEWTTGELFF,TGTGCCAGCAGCTTGGAATGGACCACCGGGGAGCTGTTTTTT
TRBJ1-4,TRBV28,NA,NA,CASSPGSKNEKLFF,TGTGCCAGCAGTCCCGGTAGCAAGAATGAAAAACTGTTTTTT
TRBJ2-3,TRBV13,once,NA,CASSSGPLTDTQYF,TGTGCCAGCAGCTCAGGACCGTTGACAGATACGCAGTATTTT
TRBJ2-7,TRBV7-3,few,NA,CASSPSGTAYEQYF,TGTGCCAGCAGCCCGTCTGGCACGGCCTACGAGCAGTACTTC
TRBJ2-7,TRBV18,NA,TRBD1,CASSPGQEPYEQYF,TGTGCCAGCTCACCAGGACAGGAGCCCTACGAGCAGTACTTC
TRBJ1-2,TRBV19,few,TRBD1,CASSPNRGSYGYTF,TGTGCCAGTAGTCCAAACAGGGGGAGCTATGGCTACACCTTC
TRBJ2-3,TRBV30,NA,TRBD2,CARAERGGSTDTQYF,TGTGCCCGGGCCGAGCGGGGGGGAAGCACAGATACGCAGTATTTT
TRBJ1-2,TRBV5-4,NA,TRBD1,CASSLPGQVNKDGYTF,TGTGCCAGCAGCCTACCGGGACAGGTCAATAAGGACGGCTACACCTTC
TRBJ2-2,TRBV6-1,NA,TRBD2,CASRSGRAGGELFF,TGTGCCAGCAGGAGCGGGAGGGCCGGCGGGGAGCTGTTTTTT
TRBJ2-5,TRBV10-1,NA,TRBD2,CASSVAGGQETQYF,TGCGCCAGCAGCGTAGCGGGGGGCCAAGAGACCCAGTACTTC
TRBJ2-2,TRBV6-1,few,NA,CAISPGSDTGELFF,TGTGCCATCAGCCCGGGGTCAGACACCGGGGAGCTGTTTTTT
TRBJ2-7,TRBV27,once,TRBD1,CASRNRGEQYF,TGTGCCAGCAGGAACAGGGGCGAGCAGTACTTC
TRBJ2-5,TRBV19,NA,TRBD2,CASSIPSSGGKQETQYF,TGTGCCAGTAGTATACCCTCCTCGGGGGGGAAACAAGAGACCCAGTACTTC
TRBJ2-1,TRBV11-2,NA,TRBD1,CASSYRGRNEQFF,TGTGCCAGCAGCTACAGGGGTCGGAATGAGCAGTTCTTC
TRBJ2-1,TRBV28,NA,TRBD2,CASSLPGTRSNEQFF,TGTGCCAGCAGTTTGCCCGGGACTAGGTCCAATGAGCAGTTCTTC
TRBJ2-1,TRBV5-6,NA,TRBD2,CASSLLAEDYNEQFF,TGTGCCAGCAGCCTACTAGCGGAGGACTACAATGAGCAGTTCTTC